This T cell receptor (beta chain) comes out of a study of blood T cell repertoires in COVID-19. Whole-study context: The cDNA or gDNA used as material had been derived from T cells, B-cell-depleted T cells, or PBMCs.

Germline CDR1 is KGHSH and CDR2 is LQKENI. The CDR3 is 17 amino acids. J was trimmed by 1 base and V by 0 bases; bases with no gene match: 7. Measured with immunoSEQ multiplex PCR; TCRdb has only the in-frame clones, and not every one. Of about 200,000 clones listed, 80% are singletons. The genes are TRBV18 and TRBJ2-5; 8 positions match TRBD2. The TCR was taken from a woman between 40 and 55 years old with acute COVID-19. Sequencing input: PBMCs or T cells enriched from blood (not recorded which). The CDR3 nucleotides are TGTGCCAGCTCACCACCAGTGTTAGCGGGGCGCCAAGAGACCCAGTACTTC. Residues: CASSPPVLAGRQETQYF.